The rows below give T cell receptor beta chains drawn from one sample of a study of T cells in Graves' hyperthyroidism and ophthalmopathy. TCRdb itself ran the multiplex PCR reads through MiXCR, one entry per CDR3 protein. The table shows a few hundred thousand distinct CDR3 sequences, with approximately 16% occurring only once. The sequenced sample consisted of blood. The receptor source for this set is a woman aged 30 to 39 with Graves' ophthalmopathy. Each CDR3 is given with its conserved first and last residue. The order of the fields is J gene, V gene, clone size, D gene, CDR3 DNA, CDR3 protein. The D gene is left open where the match is weak. A row's size may be missing; if present it is once, few, many or a size class.

TRBJ2-7,TRBV6-1,NA,TRBD2,TGTGCCAGCACCTCACCACTAGCGGGAGAGACCTACGAGCAGTACTTC,CASTSPLAGETYEQYF
TRBJ1-2,TRBV20-1,many,NA,TGCAGTGCCCGGAGATCCGAGGGGGTCTATGGCTACACCTTC,CSARRSEGVYGYTF
TRBJ2-2,TRBV7-9,many,TRBD2,TGTGCCAGCAGCTTACTAGCGGGAGCCGCCACCGGGGAGCTGTTTTTT,CASSLLAGAATGELFF
TRBJ2-7,TRBV9,many,NA,TGTGCCAGCAGCGTAGCTCAGTCCTACGAGCAGTACTTC,CASSVAQSYEQYF
TRBJ1-3,TRBV24-1,NA,NA,TGTGCCACCAGTCCGGACGGAAACACCATATATTTT,CATSPDGNTIYF
TRBJ2-3,TRBV7-9,many,NA,TGTGCCAGCAGCTCAGTAAGGCTCGGGACTCGTAAGAGCACAGATACGCAGTATTTT,CASSSVRLGTRKSTDTQYF
TRBJ2-1,TRBV15,few,NA,TGTGCCACCAGCCGACCGGGTAATGAGCAGTTCTTC,CATSRPGNEQFF
TRBJ1-2,TRBV12-3/TRBV12-4,many,NA,TGTGCCAGCAGTTTGGTTCAAGTCTATGGCTACACCTTC,CASSLVQVYGYTF
TRBJ2-1,TRBV4-1,NA,TRBD2,TGCGCCAGCAGCCAACCTAGCGGGCGATCCTACAATGAGCAGTTCTTC,CASSQPSGRSYNEQFF
TRBJ1-1,TRBV28,many,NA,TGTGCCAGCTATCTAAACACTGAAGCTTTCTTT,CASYLNTEAFF
TRBJ1-2,TRBV6-2/TRBV6-3,few,NA,TGTGCCAGCAGTTCAACCATTGGGGGCTACACCTTC,CASSSTIGGYTF
TRBJ1-1,TRBV3-1,many,NA,TGTGCCAGCAGCCAAGGGGGGCGGAACACTGAAGCTTTCTTT,CASSQGGRNTEAFF
TRBJ2-1,TRBV7-3,NA,TRBD2,TGTGCCAGCAGCTCCAGCCTCCGTACTAGCGGGACATCCCCGGGCTACAATGAGCAGTTCTTC,CASSSSLRTSGTSPGYNEQFF
TRBJ2-1,TRBV11-2,many,TRBD2,TGTGCCAGCAGCTTTTCTAGCGGTTTCCACAATGAGCAGTTCTTC,CASSFSSGFHNEQFF
TRBJ2-1,TRBV6-2/TRBV6-3,many,NA,TGTGCCAGCAGTTTAGATCGGATGCGAGTCCATGAGCAGTTCTTC,CASSLDRMRVHEQFF
TRBJ2-1,TRBV7-2,many,TRBD2,TGTGCCAGCAGCTTAGGACTAGCGGCCTACAATGAGCAGTTCTTC,CASSLGLAAYNEQFF
TRBJ1-5,TRBV6-1,many,TRBD1,TGTGCCAGCAGCCAAGGACAGGGTAACCAGCCCCAGCATTTT,CASSQGQGNQPQHF
TRBJ2-1,TRBV6-2/TRBV6-3,NA,NA,TGTGCCTGCCGACAACGGGATCCTTACAATGAGCAGTTCTTC,CACRQRDPYNEQFF
TRBJ2-3,TRBV6-4,many,NA,TGTGCCAGCAGTGACTCGACCACAGATACGCAGTATTTT,CASSDSTTDTQYF
TRBJ1-1,TRBV28,many,NA,TGTGCCAGCTACATGGGAAACACTGAAGCTTTCTTT,CASYMGNTEAFF
TRBJ2-1,TRBV28,NA,NA,TGTGCCAGCAGTTTAGGGGGCGGAGTCCTTAATGAGCAGTTCTTC,CASSLGGGVLNEQFF
TRBJ2-7,TRBV10-3,few,NA,TGTGCCATCAGTGAGAACAGGGCCTACGAGCAGTACTTC,CAISENRAYEQYF
TRBJ2-7,TRBV7-8,few,NA,TGTGCCAGCAGCGTGGATGGGGCCGAGCAGTACTTC,CASSVDGAEQYF
TRBJ1-6,TRBV6-1,few,TRBD1,TGTGCCAGCAGGGACAGGGTTAATTCACCCCTCCACTTT,CASRDRVNSPLHF
TRBJ2-1,TRBV20-1,many,NA,TGCAGTGCTAGGAGTGAGCAGTTCTTC,CSARSEQFF
TRBJ1-4,TRBV7-8,NA,TRBD1,TGTGCCAGCAGCTTGGAGGGGGCGAGGGGTGAAGAACTGTTTTTT,CASSLEGARGEELFF
TRBJ2-7,TRBV18,many,TRBD1,TGTGCCAGCTCACGAGGACAGGGGAGCCTCTACGAGCAGTACTTC,CASSRGQGSLYEQYF
TRBJ2-3,TRBV3-1,many,TRBD2,TGTGCCAGCAGCCCTCTATTGACTAGCGGGAGAATCCCAGATACGCAGTATTTT,CASSPLLTSGRIPDTQYF
TRBJ1-2,TRBV18,NA,NA,TGTGCCACTGCCCTCGCCGGTTGGGGCTACACCTTC,CATALAGWGYTF
TRBJ1-5,TRBV19,many,NA,TGTGCCAGCAGCCCCCAGGGGAATCAGCCCCAGCATTTT,CASSPQGNQPQHF
TRBJ2-5,TRBV6-1,few,NA,TGTGCCAGCAGTGGGCACACAGAAGAGACCCAGTACTTC,CASSGHTEETQYF
TRBJ1-5,TRBV6-1,few,NA,TGTGCCAGCAGTGAAAATCCAGGGAATCAGCCCCAGCATTTT,CASSENPGNQPQHF
TRBJ1-3,TRBV12-3/TRBV12-4,many,NA,TGTGCCAGCAGTTTAGCGCTCGGCTCTGGAAACACCATATATTTT,CASSLALGSGNTIYF
TRBJ2-5,TRBV7-2,many,NA,TGTGCCAGCAGCTTAGGGAGTAGTAAAGAGACCCAGTACTTC,CASSLGSSKETQYF
TRBJ2-5,TRBV3-1,NA,TRBD1,TGTGCCAGCACCCTGACAGGGGTGAATCTAGAGACCCAGTACTTC,CASTLTGVNLETQYF
TRBJ2-3,TRBV4-2,NA,NA,TGTGCCAGCAGCTTGCCGGGCTTGAGAACAGATACGCAGTATTTT,CASSLPGLRTDTQYF
TRBJ1-2,TRBV7-9,NA,TRBD1,TGTGCCAGCAGCATCGGGACAGGGGGGGACGGCTACACCTTC,CASSIGTGGDGYTF
TRBJ2-7,TRBV4-2,NA,TRBD2,TGTGCCAGCAGCCCCGCTGGGCGGGAGGTCTACGAGCAGTACTTC,CASSPAGREVYEQYF
TRBJ2-4,TRBV28,few,TRBD1,TGTGCCAGCCAGACGACAGGGGGTGTTTTTATGTACTTC,CASQTTGGVFMYF
TRBJ1-2,TRBV30,few,NA,TGTGCCTGGAGTAGACAAGCTGGCTACACCTTC,CAWSRQAGYTF
TRBJ2-7,TRBV27,few,TRBD2,TGTGCCAGCAGCCTGGGACTAGCGGGAGTAGGAGAGCAGTACTTC,CASSLGLAGVGEQYF
TRBJ1-2,TRBV7-3,few,NA,TGTGCCAGCAGCGCAACAGGGCTCTATGGCTACACCTTC,CASSATGLYGYTF
TRBJ2-5,TRBV27,many,TRBD2,TGTGCCAAGCGGGGTCGCGGGGGAGACCAAGAGACCCAGTACTTC,CAKRGRGGDQETQYF
TRBJ2-3,TRBV6-2/TRBV6-3,many,TRBD1,TGTGCCAGCAGCTCCGGGACAGGGGGCGGCACAGATACGCAGTATTTT,CASSSGTGGGTDTQYF
TRBJ2-7,TRBV10-1,many,NA,TGCGCCAGCAGTGACCCTGGGACAGCGGGTGCTGAATACGAGCAGTACTTC,CASSDPGTAGAEYEQYF